This TCR beta chain was obtained from a study of blood T cell repertoires in COVID-19 (dated by TCRdb to the early 2020s). Study-level background: Collaborator samples came from the United States, Italy and Spain and covered acute and convalescent phases of COVID-19. The prospective study material was composed of cDNA or gDNA derived from T cells, B-cell-depleted T cells, or PBMCs. Deeply sampled blood TCRbeta repertoires from subjects exposed to, actively infected with, or recovered from COVID-19 were included in the dataset. A freely available public database, intended as a resource for researchers studying the immune response to SARS-CoV-2, is where the repertoires were released. Samples were obtained from the ongoing ImmuneRACE study (first 160 participants) and from about 1,300 subjects provided by 6 global collaborators. Nearly every sample came with metadata listing a de-identified subject ID, COVID-19 status, age in years and sex. Where available, HLA class I and class II types were taken from metadata supplied by the sample provider and were not determined by assay-based typing. Study-wide conclusions, independent of this receptor: The amount of clinical and demographic metadata varied by source and participant and was provided uncurated.

As concerns this clone: It has no known antigen specificity. Within one base of it there is no much larger clone, and no base qualities were kept.

TCRbeta CDR3 regions were amplified from genomic DNA by means of the immunoSEQ Assay, a bias-controlled multiplex PCR. The authors' pipeline ran thus. The number of nucleated cells in each sample was estimated by amplification of reference gene primers within the assay. To quantify the absolute abundance of each unique TCRbeta CDR3 rearrangement, sequence reads were collapsed and filtered. For each sample, productive Simpson clonality was calculated by taking the square root of Simpson's diversity index across productive rearrangements. In its TCRdb copy, this immuneACCESS table keeps in-frame sequences only and misses some clones. Where compared with another copy, unresolved V genes explain less than half of these, and the others have no known cause. Clonal size and the V and J genes are those of that table, whereas D and trimming came from the DNA. The sample table shows some 200,000 clones, and approximately 84% are seen once. 5.9% of the sample is in the top ten clones.

Whole blood was collected in K2EDTA tubes by collaborating institutions according to the institutions' own protocols. For TCRbeta analysis, collaborators shipped samples as frozen whole blood, isolated PBMCs, or DNA extracted from either of those sample types. The germline V gene sets CDR1 to SGHRS and CDR2 to YFSETQ. The CDR3 holds 16 amino acids from the cysteine to the phenylalanine. Of the read, only the CDR3 DNA is kept; its 48 bases are in frame from base 1. V trim: 3 bases; J trim: 6 bases; unmatched bases: 10. The receptor's source is a man older than 75 with acute or convalescent COVID-19. The V gene is TRBV5-1 and the J gene is TRBJ2-3; TRBD2 fits 10 bases in the junction. Sequenced material: peripheral blood. CDR3 region: CASSSTGTSASDTQYF. In nucleotide form, the sequence is TGCGCCAGCAGCTCGACCGGGACTAGCGCGTCGGATACGCAGTATTTT.